The T cell receptor (beta chain) under discussion was sequenced for a study of blood T cell repertoires in COVID-19. At the level of the study: Acute-phase and convalescent COVID-19 samples originated in the United States, Italy and Spain. PBMCs, B-cell-depleted T cells, or T cells provided the cDNA or gDNA that made up the material.

The germline V and J ends were trimmed by 4 bases and 7 bases, with 21 bases remaining between them. This CDR3 is built from 16 residues. Germline V gene sequence: CDR1 SGHTA, CDR2 FQGNSA. Original analysis: Amplification from reference gene primers served as the basis for estimated nucleated cell counts. Profiling relied on immunoSEQ multiplex PCR, and the TCRdb table lists in-frame clones only, not all of them. V and J calls and clone size are given by that table; D and trimming were obtained from the DNA. The profile shows roughly 120,000 clones, approximately 86% of them singletons. Sequenced sample: peripheral blood. This TCR was sampled from a woman between 50 and 59 years old with active or convalescent COVID-19. The chain links TRBV7-2 to TRBJ2-3; D might be TRBD1 (6 bases). CDR3 DNA sequence: TGTGCCAGCAGCTCAATGGCCAGGGGCATTAAAAATACGCAGTATTTT. Its protein is CASSSMARGIKNTQYF.